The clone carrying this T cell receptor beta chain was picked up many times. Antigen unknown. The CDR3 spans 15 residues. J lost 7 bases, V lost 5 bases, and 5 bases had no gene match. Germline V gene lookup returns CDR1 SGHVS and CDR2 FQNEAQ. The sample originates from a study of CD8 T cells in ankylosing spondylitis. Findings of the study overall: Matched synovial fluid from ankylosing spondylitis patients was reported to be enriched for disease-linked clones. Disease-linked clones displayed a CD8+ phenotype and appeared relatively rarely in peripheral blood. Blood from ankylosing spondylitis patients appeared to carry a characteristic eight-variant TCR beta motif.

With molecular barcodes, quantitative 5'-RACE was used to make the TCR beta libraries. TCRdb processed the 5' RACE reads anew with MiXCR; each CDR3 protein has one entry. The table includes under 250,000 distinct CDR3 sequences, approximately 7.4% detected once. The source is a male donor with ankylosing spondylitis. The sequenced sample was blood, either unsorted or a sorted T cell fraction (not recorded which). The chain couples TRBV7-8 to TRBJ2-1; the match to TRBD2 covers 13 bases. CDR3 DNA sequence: TGTGCCAGCAGCCCTGAGGGACTAGCGGGAAATGAGCAGTTCTTC. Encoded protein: CASSPEGLAGNEQFF.